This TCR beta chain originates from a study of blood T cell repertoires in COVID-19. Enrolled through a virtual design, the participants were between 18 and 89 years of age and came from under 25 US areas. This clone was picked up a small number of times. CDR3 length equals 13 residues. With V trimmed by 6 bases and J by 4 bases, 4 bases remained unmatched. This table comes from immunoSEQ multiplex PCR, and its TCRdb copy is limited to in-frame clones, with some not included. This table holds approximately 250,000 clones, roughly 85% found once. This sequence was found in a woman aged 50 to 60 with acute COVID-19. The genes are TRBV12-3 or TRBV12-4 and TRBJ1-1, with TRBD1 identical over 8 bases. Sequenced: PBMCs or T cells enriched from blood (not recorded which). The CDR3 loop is CASRAGGGTEAFF. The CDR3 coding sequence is TGTGCCAGCAGGGCAGGGGGCGGCACTGAAGCTTTCTTT.